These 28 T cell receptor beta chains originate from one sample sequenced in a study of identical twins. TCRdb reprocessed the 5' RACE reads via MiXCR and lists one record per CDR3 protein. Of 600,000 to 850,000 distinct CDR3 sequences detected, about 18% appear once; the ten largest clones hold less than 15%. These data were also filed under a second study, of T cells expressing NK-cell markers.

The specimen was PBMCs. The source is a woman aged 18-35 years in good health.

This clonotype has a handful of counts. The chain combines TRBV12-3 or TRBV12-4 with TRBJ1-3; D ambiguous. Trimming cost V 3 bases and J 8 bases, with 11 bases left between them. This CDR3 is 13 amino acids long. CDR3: CASSFEALDTIYF. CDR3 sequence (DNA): TGTGCCAGCAGTTTTGAGGCCTTGGACACCATATATTTT.

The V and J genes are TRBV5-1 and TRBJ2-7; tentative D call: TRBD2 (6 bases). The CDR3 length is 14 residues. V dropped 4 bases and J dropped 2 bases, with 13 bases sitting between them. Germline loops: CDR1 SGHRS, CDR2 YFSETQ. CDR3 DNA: TGCGCCAGCAGCCCCGATGGAGGGGCCTACGAGCAGTACTTC. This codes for CASSPDGGAYEQYF.

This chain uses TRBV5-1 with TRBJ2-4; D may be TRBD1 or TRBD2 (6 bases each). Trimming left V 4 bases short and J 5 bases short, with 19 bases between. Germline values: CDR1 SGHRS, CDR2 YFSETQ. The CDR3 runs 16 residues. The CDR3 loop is CASSRGGSGSENIQYF. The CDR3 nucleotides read TGCGCCAGCAGCCGAGGGGGGAGTGGTTCCGAAAACATTCAGTACTTC.

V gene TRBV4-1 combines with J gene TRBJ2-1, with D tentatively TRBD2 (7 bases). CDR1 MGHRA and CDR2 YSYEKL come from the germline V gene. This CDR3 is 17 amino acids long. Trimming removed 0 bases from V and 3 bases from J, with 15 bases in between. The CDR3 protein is CASSQEHPGGDYNEQFF. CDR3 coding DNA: TGCGCCAGCAGCCAAGAGCATCCGGGGGGCGACTACAATGAGCAGTTCTTC.

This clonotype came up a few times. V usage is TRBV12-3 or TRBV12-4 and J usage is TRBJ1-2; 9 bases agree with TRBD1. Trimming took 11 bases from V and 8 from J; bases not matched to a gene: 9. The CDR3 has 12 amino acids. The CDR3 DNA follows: TGTGCCGGTTTAGGGACAGGGAACGGCTACACCTTC. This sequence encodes CAGLGTGNGYTF.

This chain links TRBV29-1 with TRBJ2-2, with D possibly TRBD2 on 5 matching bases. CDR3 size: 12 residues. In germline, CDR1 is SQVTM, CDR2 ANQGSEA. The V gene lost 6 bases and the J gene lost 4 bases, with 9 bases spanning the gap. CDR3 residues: CSVTRATGELFF. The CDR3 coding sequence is TGCAGCGTAACGCGGGCCACCGGGGAGCTGTTTTTT.

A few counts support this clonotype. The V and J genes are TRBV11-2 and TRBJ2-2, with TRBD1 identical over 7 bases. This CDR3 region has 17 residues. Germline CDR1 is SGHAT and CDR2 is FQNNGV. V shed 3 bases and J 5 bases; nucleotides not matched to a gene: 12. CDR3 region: CASSFGLPGQRTGELFF. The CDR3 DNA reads TGTGCCAGCAGCTTTGGACTCCCGGGACAGAGGACCGGGGAGCTGTTTTTT. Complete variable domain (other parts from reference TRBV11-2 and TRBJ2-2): EAGVAQSPRYKIIEKRQSVAFWCNPISGHATLYWYQQILGQGPKLLIQFQNNGVVDDSQLPKDRFSAERLKGVDSTLKIQPAKLEDSAVYLCASSFGLPGQRTGELFFGEGSRLTVL.

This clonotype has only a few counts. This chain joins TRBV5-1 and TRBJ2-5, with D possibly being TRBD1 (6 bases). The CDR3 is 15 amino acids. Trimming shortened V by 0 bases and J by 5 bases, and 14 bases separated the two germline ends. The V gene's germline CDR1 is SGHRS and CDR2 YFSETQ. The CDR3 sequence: CASSLGNRVQETQYF. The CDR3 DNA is TGCGCCAGCAGCTTGGGGAACAGGGTGCAGGAGACCCAGTACTTC.

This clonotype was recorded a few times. CDR3 in amino acids: CAISDSNREKGEQFF. The DNA for the CDR3 is TGTGCCATCAGTGATTCGAACAGGGAGAAGGGCGAGCAGTTCTTC. The chain is built from TRBV10-3 and TRBJ2-1; D might be TRBD1 (6 bases). Deletions cut 3 bases from V and 10 bases from J, with 19 bases between. This CDR3 contains 15 residues. In germline, CDR1 is ENHRY, CDR2 SYGVKD.

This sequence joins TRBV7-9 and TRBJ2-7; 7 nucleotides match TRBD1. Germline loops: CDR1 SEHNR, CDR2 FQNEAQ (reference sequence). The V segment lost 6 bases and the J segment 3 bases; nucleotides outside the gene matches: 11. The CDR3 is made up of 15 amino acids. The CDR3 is CASSPNRDRVYEQYF. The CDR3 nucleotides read TGTGCCAGCAGTCCGAACCGGGACAGAGTCTACGAGCAGTACTTC.

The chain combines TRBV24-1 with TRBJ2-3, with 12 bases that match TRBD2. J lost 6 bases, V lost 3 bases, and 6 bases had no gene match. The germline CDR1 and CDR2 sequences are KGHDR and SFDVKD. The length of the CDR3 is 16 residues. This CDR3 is CATSDPTSGGGDTQYF. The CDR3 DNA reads TGTGCCACCAGTGATCCGACTAGCGGGGGAGGTGATACGCAGTATTTT.

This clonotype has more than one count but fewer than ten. The CDR3 loop reads CAREEDRLYEQYF. For the CDR3, the DNA is TGTGCCAGAGAGGAAGACCGACTCTACGAGCAGTACTTC. The V and J genes are TRBV2 and TRBJ2-7; the D is unclear. V was pared by 9 bases and J by 3 bases, with 15 bases between. Per the germline V gene, CDR1 is SNHLY and CDR2 is FYNNEI. The CDR3 spans 13 residues.

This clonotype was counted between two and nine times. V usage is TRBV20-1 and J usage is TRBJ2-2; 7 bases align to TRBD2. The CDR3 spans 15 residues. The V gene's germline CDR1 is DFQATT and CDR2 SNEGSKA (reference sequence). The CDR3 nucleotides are TGCACCGCTAGTCCAGCGGGATTAAACACCGGGGAGCTGTTTTTT. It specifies CTASPAGLNTGELFF.

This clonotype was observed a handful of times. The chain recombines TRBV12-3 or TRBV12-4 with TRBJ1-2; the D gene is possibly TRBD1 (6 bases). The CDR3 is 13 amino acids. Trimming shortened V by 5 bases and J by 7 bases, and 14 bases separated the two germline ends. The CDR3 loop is CASSTNRVSGYTF. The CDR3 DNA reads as TGTGCCAGCAGTACGAACAGGGTTAGTGGCTACACCTTC.

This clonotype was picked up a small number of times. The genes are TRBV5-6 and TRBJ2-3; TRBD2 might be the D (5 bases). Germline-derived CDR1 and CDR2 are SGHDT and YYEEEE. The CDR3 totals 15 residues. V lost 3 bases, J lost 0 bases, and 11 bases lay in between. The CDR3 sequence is CASSSLRTSTDTQYF. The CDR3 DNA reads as TGTGCCAGCAGCTCCCTTAGGACTAGCACAGATACGCAGTATTTT.

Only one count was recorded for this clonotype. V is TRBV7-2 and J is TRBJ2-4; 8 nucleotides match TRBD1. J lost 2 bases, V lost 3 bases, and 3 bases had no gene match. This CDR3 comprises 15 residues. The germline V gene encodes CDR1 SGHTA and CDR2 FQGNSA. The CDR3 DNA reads TGTGCCAGCAGCTTGGGGACAGGCTCCAAAAACATTCAGTACTTC. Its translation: CASSLGTGSKNIQYF.

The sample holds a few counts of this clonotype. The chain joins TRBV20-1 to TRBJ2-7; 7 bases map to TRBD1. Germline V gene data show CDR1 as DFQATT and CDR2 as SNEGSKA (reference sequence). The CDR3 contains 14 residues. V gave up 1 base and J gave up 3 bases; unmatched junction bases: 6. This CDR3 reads CSARGGQAGYEQYF. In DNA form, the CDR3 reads TGCAGTGCTAGAGGCGGACAGGCTGGCTACGAGCAGTACTTC.

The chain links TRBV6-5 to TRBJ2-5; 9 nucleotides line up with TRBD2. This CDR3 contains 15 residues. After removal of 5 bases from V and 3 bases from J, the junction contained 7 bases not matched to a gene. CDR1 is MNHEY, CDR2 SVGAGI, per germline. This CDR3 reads CASSTQTSGKETQYF. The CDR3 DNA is TGTGCCAGCAGTACTCAGACTAGCGGAAAAGAGACCCAGTACTTC.

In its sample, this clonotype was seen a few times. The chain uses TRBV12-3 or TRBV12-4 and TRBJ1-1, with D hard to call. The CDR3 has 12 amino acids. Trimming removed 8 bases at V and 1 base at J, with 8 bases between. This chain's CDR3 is CASAEGNTEAFF. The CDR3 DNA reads TGTGCCAGCGCTGAGGGGAACACTGAAGCTTTCTTT.

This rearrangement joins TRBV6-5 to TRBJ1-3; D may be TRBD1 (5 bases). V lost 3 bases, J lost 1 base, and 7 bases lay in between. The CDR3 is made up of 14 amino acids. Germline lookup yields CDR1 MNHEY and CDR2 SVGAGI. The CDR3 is CASSYRGSGNTIYF. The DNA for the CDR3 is TGTGCCAGCAGTTATAGGGGTTCTGGAAACACCATATATTTT.

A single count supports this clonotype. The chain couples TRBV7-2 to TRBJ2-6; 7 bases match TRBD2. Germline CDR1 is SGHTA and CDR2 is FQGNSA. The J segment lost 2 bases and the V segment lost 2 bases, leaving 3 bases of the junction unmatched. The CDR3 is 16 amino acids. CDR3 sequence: CASSLYGGAGANVLTF. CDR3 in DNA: TGTGCCAGCAGCTTATATGGGGGGGCTGGGGCCAACGTCCTGACTTTC.

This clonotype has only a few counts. The CDR3 sequence: CASSLGYRGEKLFF. In DNA form, the CDR3 reads TGTGCCAGCAGTTTGGGGTATAGGGGAGAAAAACTGTTTTTT. The V call is TRBV12-3 or TRBV12-4, the J call TRBJ1-4, with D perhaps matching TRBD1 (5 bases). V lost 3 bases to trimming and J lost 8 bases, with 13 bases between them. This CDR3 spans 14 amino acids.

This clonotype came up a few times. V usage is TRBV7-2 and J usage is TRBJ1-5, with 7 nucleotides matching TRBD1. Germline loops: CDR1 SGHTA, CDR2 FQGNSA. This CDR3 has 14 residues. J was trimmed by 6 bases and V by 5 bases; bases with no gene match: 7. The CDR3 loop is CASSETGLGQPQHF. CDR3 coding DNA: TGTGCCAGCAGCGAGACAGGGCTGGGTCAGCCCCAGCATTTT. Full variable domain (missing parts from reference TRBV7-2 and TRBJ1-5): GAGVSQSPSNKVTEKGKDVELRCDPISGHTALYWYRQSLGQGLEFLIYFQGNSAPDKSGLPSDRFSAERTGGSVSTLTIQRTQQEDSAVYLCASSETGLGQPQHFGDGTRLSIL.

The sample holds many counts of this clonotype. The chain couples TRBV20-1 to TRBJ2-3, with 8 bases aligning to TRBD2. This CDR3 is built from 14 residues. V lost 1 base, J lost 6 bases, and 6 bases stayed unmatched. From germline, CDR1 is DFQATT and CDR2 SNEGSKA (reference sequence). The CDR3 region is CSARVSAGVDTQYF. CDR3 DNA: TGCAGTGCTAGAGTATCAGCGGGAGTGGATACGCAGTATTTT.

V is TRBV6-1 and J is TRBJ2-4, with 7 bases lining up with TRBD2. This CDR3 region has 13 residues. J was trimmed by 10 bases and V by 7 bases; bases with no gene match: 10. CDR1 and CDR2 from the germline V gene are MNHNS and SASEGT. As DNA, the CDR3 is TGTGCCAGCACCCTCGGACTAGGAAATATTCAGTACTTC. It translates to CASTLGLGNIQYF.

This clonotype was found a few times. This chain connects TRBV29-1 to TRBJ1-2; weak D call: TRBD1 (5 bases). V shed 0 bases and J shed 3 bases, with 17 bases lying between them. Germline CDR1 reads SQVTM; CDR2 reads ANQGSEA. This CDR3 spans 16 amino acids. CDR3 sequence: CSVEDGKKGRHYGYTF. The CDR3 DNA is TGCAGCGTTGAAGATGGGAAAAAGGGACGGCACTATGGCTACACCTTC. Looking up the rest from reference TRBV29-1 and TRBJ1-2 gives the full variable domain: SAVISQKPSRDICQRGTSLTIQCQVDSQVTMMFWYRQQPGQSLTLIATANQGSEATYESGFVIDKFPISRPNLTFSTLTVSNMSPEDSSIYLCSVEDGKKGRHYGYTFGSGTRLTVV.

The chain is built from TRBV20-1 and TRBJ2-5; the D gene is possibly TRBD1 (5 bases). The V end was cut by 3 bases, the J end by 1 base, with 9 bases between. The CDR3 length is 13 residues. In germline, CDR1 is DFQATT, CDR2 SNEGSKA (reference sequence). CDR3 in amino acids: CSASTGFQETQYF. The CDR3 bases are TGCAGTGCTAGTACAGGATTCCAAGAGACCCAGTACTTC.

The CDR3 region has the DNA TGTGCCAGCACGGACCAAGGGGCCGGCGGGACCCAGTACTTC. Its translation is CASTDQGAGGTQYF. The rearrangement uses TRBV14 and TRBJ2-5; TRBD1 is a possible D gene (5 bases). Between the trimmed V and J ends, which lost 7 bases and 7 bases, there was a span of 19 bases. Germline assignment: CDR1 SGHDN and CDR2 FVKESK. The CDR3 length is 14 residues.